The source of this T cell receptor beta chain is a study of T cells in Graves' hyperthyroidism and ophthalmopathy. Study summary: Any treatment followed the collection of peripheral blood at initial diagnosis.

Amplification of TCR beta CDR3 regions used RNA as the template. During a first-round RT-PCR of the TCR CDR3, the HTBI primer set was used. TCRdb reprocessed the multiplex PCR reads with MiXCR, giving one entry per CDR3 protein. The data hold 550,000 to 850,000 distinct CDR3 sequences, with around a sixth observed a single time. Study observations and caveats: In validation, the model predicted ophthalmopathy. These predictions came a median approximately 6.5 months before onset.

Trimming left V 0 bases short and J 8 bases short, with 17 bases between. From germline, CDR1 is SGDLS and CDR2 YYNGEE. CDR3 size: 15 residues. On this clonotype: Its specificity is not known.

Any symptoms of ophthalmopathy came after the first hyperthyroidism diagnosis, from which the blood sample dates. The V call is TRBV9, the J call TRBJ1-1; tentative D call: TRBD1 (6 bases). This clonotype originated in a woman in her forties or fifties with Graves' hyperthyroidism that later progressed to Graves' ophthalmopathy. Material for sequencing was blood. The CDR3 bases are TGTGCCAGCAGCGTAGGGGGGGGCGTTGATTCCGAAGCTTTCTTT. It specifies CASSVGGGVDSEAFF.